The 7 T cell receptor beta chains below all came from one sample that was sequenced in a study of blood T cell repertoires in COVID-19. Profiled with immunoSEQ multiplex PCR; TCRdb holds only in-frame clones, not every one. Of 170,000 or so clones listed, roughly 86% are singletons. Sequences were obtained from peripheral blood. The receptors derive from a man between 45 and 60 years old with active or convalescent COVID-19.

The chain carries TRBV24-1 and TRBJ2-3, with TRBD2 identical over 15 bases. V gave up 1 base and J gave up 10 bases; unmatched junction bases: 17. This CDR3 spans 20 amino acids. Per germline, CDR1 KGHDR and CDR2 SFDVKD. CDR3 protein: CATSDFPFGKGTSGGSAQYF. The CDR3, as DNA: TGTGCCACCAGTGATTTCCCTTTTGGGAAAGGGACTAGCGGGGGGTCTGCGCAGTATTTT.

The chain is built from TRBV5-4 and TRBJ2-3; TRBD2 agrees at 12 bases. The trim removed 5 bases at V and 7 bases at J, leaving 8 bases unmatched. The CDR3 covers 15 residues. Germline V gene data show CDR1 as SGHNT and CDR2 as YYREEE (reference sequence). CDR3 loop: CASSSGTSGSYTQYF. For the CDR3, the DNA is TGTGCCAGCAGTTCCGGGACTAGCGGGTCGTATACGCAGTATTTT. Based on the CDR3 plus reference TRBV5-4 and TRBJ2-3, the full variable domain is ETGVTQSPTHLIKTRGQQVTLRCSSQSGHNTVSWYQQALGQGPQFIFQYYREEENGRGNFPPRFSGLQFPNYSSELNVNALELDDSALYLCASSSGTSGSYTQYFGPGTRLTVL.

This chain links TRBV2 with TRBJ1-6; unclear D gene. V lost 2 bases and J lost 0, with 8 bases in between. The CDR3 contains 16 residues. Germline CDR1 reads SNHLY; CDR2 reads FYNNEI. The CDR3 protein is CASSESPSSYNSPLHF. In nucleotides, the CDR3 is TGTGCCAGCAGTGAATCGCCGAGCTCCTATAATTCACCCCTCCACTTT. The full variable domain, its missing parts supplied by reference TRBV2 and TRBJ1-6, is EPEVTQTPSHQVTQMGQEVILRCVPISNHLYFYWYRQILGQKVEFLVSFYNNEISEKSEIFDDQFSVERPDGSNFTLKIRSTKLEDSAMYFCASSESPSSYNSPLHFGNGTRLTVT.

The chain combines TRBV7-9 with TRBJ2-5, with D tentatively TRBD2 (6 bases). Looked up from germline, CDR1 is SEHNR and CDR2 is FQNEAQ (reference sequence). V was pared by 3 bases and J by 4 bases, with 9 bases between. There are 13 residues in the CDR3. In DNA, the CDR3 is TGTGCCAGCAGCTTTATTAGCGGAGAGACCCAGTACTTC. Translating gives CASSFISGETQYF.

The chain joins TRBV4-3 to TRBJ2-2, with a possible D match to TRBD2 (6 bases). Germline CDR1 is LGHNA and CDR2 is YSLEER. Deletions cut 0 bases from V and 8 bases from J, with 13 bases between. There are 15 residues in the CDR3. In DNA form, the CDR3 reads TGCGCCAGCAGCCAAGAGCCACCCCGGGGGGGGGAGCTGTTTTTT. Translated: CASSQEPPRGGELFF.

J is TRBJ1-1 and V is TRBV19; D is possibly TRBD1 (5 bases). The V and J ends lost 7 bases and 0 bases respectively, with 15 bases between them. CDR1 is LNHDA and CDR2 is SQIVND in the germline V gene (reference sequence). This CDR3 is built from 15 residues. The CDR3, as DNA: TGTGCCAGTATTTCCAGGGTCGGAGTGAACACTGAAGCTTTCTTT. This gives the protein CASISRVGVNTEAFF.

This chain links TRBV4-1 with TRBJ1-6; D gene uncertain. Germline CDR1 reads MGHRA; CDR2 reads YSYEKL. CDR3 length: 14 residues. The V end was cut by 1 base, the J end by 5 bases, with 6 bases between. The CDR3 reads CASSQGSNNSPLHF. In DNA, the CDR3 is TGCGCCAGCAGCCAAGGGAGTAATAATTCACCCCTCCACTTT.